The 17 T cell receptor beta chains below come from one sample, sequenced in a study of T-cell reconstitution after alpha-beta-depleted transplantation in children. The TCRbeta library was prepared with unique molecular identifiers. Via MiXCR, TCRdb re-called the PCR reads, giving one row per CDR3 protein. This sample carries around 410,000 distinct CDR3 sequences, approximately 11% of them seen once, and the ten largest clones take about 5%. Here the sequenced sample was PBMCs from the stem cell graft donor, taken from the stem cell graft. These receptors were collected from a human donor who donated a stem cell graft to a child with acute myeloid leukemia.

This clonotype occurred a few times. V is TRBV6-5 and J is TRBJ1-1; weak D call: TRBD1 (5 bases). Trimming pared 0 bases from V and 5 bases from J, leaving 13 bases between. The CDR3 runs to 15 residues. CDR1 is MNHEY, CDR2 SVGAGI, per germline. The CDR3 loop is CASSYSNQGETEAFF. The CDR3 DNA reads TGTGCCAGCAGTTACTCGAACCAGGGTGAGACTGAAGCTTTCTTT.

The rearrangement uses TRBV15 and TRBJ2-2; D not resolved. Germline CDR1 LNHNV, CDR2 YYDKDF (reference sequence). Trimming removed 2 bases from V and 2 bases from J, with 12 bases in between. The CDR3 has 16 amino acids. The CDR3 coding sequence is TGTGCCACCAGCAGAATCACGGCAGAAAACACCGGGGAGCTGTTTTTT. The encoded protein is CATSRITAENTGELFF.

This chain links TRBV6-1 with TRBJ1-2, with 8 positions matching TRBD1. V dropped 6 bases and J dropped 4; count of bases not matched to a gene: 10. Germline V gene lookup returns CDR1 MNHNS and CDR2 SASEGT. The CDR3 consists of 15 residues. CDR3 bases: TGTGCCAGCAGCCCCACCGGACAGGGCCTCTATGGCTACACCTTC. Residues: CASSPTGQGLYGYTF.

There are a few counts of this clonotype. The J gene is TRBJ2-7, the V gene TRBV4-1, with a weak D call TRBD1 (6 bases). CDR1 and CDR2 from the germline V gene are MGHRA and YSYEKL. The V end lost 3 bases, the J end lost 1 base, and 13 bases lay between the germline ends. The CDR3 has 15 residues. The CDR3 loop reads CASSHPTGRSYEQYF. Here the CDR3 DNA reads TGCGCCAGCAGCCACCCCACAGGGCGGTCCTACGAGCAGTACTTC.

In this sample, this clonotype turned up many times. The rearrangement links TRBV29-1 to TRBJ2-1, with 8 bases lining up with TRBD2. The CDR3 totals 14 residues. Looked up from germline, CDR1 is SQVTM and CDR2 is ANQGSEA. V dropped 1 base and J dropped 9; count of bases not matched to a gene: 8. The CDR3 reads CSVEGAGGSSEQFF. CDR3 sequence (DNA): TGCAGCGTTGAAGGTGCGGGAGGTTCGAGTGAGCAGTTCTTC.

V and J are TRBV5-1 and TRBJ2-1; tentatively, D is TRBD2 (7 bases). Germline lookup yields CDR1 SGHRS and CDR2 YFSETQ. V was shortened by 4 bases and J by 3 bases, with 14 bases between the two germline ends. This CDR3 is 15 amino acids long. For the CDR3, the DNA is TGCGCCAGCAGCCCACAGGGAGGGGGCTACAATGAGCAGTTCTTC. It codes for CASSPQGGGYNEQFF.

The chain has TRBV30 and TRBJ2-1, with D tentatively TRBD1 (6 bases). Per the germline V gene, CDR1 is GTSNPN and CDR2 is SVGIG (reference sequence). Deletions cut 5 bases from V and 1 base from J, with 9 bases between. This CDR3 has 13 residues. CDR3 loop: CAWRGGSYNEQFF. As DNA, the CDR3 is TGTGCCTGGCGAGGGGGATCCTACAATGAGCAGTTCTTC.

This clonotype was picked up many times. The rearrangement uses TRBV3-1 and TRBJ1-4; D uncertain. The V gene lost 0 bases and the J gene lost 7 bases, with 9 bases spanning the gap. The length of the CDR3 is 14 residues. CDR1 is LGHDT, CDR2 YNNKEL, per germline (reference sequence). The CDR3 coding sequence is TGTGCCAGCAGCCAAGATAACGTGAGTGAAAAACTGTTTTTT. Translation: CASSQDNVSEKLFF.

This clonotype occurred a few times. The gene calls are TRBV7-2 and TRBJ1-5; D perhaps matches TRBD1 (5 bases). V lost 1 base and J 6 bases, leaving 13 bases between the germline ends. Germline CDR1 SGHTA, CDR2 FQGNSA. This CDR3 has 15 amino acids. The CDR3 spells CASSLDEGAGQPQHF. The CDR3 DNA follows: TGTGCCAGCAGCTTAGATGAAGGGGCTGGTCAGCCCCAGCATTTT.

This clonotype was detected a few times. The genes are TRBV7-2 and TRBJ1-6; D may be TRBD1 (5 bases). This CDR3 contains 20 residues. Trimming took off 0 bases at V and 0 bases at J, with 18 bases between the two ends. The germline gives CDR1 SGHTA, CDR2 FQGNSA. CDR3 in DNA: TGTGCCAGCAGCTTAGCTGGGGCAGGGAGTTGGAGCTCCTATAATTCACCCCTCCACTTT. Protein product: CASSLAGAGSWSSYNSPLHF.

There are a few counts of this clonotype. This chain links TRBV4-3 with TRBJ2-3; D tentatively fits TRBD1 or TRBD2 (6 bases each). The CDR3 is 18 residues long. Germline CDR1 LGHNA, CDR2 YSLEER. V shed 4 bases and J shed 2 bases, with 22 bases lying between them. CDR3 DNA: TGCGCCAGCAGCCCGAGAGGGGGGTCCGGCGGGATCACAGATACGCAGTATTTT. Translated: CASSPRGGSGGITDTQYF.

This clonotype was observed many times. The CDR3 DNA follows: TGCAGCGTTGGCGGGGACAGGGGAAGTCCTACTGAAGCTTTCTTT. Amino acids: CSVGGDRGSPTEAFF. This chain connects TRBV29-1 to TRBJ1-1, with TRBD1 identical over 10 bases. V lost 4 bases to trimming and J lost 5 bases; unmatched junction nucleotides: 10. CDR1 is SQVTM and CDR2 is ANQGSEA in the germline V gene. The CDR3 runs to 15 residues.

The gene calls are TRBV5-5 and TRBJ2-1; a weak D match, TRBD2 (5 bases). The CDR3 totals 16 residues. Germline V CDR1 and CDR2: SGHKS, YYEKEE (reference sequence). V shed 0 bases and J shed 9 bases, with 19 bases lying between them. The CDR3, as DNA: TGTGCCAGCAGCTTGGTAGTGGGAGCAATTCCCCGTGAGCAGTTCTTC. It codes for CASSLVVGAIPREQFF.

This clonotype was picked up many times. The rearrangement uses TRBV5-1 and TRBJ1-6; tentatively, D is TRBD1 (6 bases). Germline V lookup: CDR1 SGHRS, CDR2 YFSETQ. V was pared by 1 base and J by 6 bases, with 8 bases between. The length of the CDR3 is 14 residues. The CDR3 here is CASSLNRANSPLHF. CDR3 DNA: TGCGCCAGCAGCTTGAACAGGGCTAATTCACCCCTCCACTTT. Full variable domain (outside the CDR3, taken from reference TRBV5-1 and TRBJ1-6): KAGVTQTPRYLIKTRGQQVTLSCSPISGHRSVSWYQQTPGQGLQFLFEYFSETQRNKGNFPGRFSGRQFSNSRSEMNVSTLELGDSALYLCASSLNRANSPLHFGNGTRLTVT.

This clonotype turned up a few times. V gene TRBV12-3 or TRBV12-4 combines with J gene TRBJ1-1; TRBD1 is a possible D gene (6 bases). With 3 bases removed from V and 2 bases from J, the gap between germline ends came to 13 bases. There are 15 residues in the CDR3. In DNA, the CDR3 is TGTGCCAGCAGTTTTAGGCAGGGGTACAACACTGAAGCTTTCTTT. Translating it yields CASSFRQGYNTEAFF.

The V gene is TRBV5-1, the J gene TRBJ1-1; maybe TRBD1 (5 bases). Trimming cost V 1 base and J 7 bases, with 17 bases left between them. Germline V gene lookup returns CDR1 SGHRS and CDR2 YFSETQ. The CDR3 is 15 residues long. The CDR3 DNA follows: TGCGCCAGCAGCTTGTCTCGGGACGTCATGGATGAAGCTTTCTTT. Translation: CASSLSRDVMDEAFF. Full variable domain (remainder filled in from reference TRBV5-1 and TRBJ1-1): KAGVTQTPRYLIKTRGQQVTLSCSPISGHRSVSWYQQTPGQGLQFLFEYFSETQRNKGNFPGRFSGRQFSNSRSEMNVSTLELGDSALYLCASSLSRDVMDEAFFGQGTRLTVV.

The rearrangement links TRBV6-4 to TRBJ2-2; 7 bases are a match to TRBD1. The CDR3 is 16 amino acids. V dropped 2 bases and J dropped 6; count of bases not matched to a gene: 9. Germline V lookup: CDR1 MRHNA, CDR2 SNTAGT. CDR3 nucleotide sequence: TGTGCCAGCAGTGACACGAAACTACAGGGGTCCGGGGAGCTGTTTTTT. This gives the protein CASSDTKLQGSGELFF.